A selection of T cell receptor beta chains follows, all from one sample in a study of cytomegalovirus exposure and HLA in healthy donors. Profiling relied on immunoSEQ multiplex PCR, and the TCRdb table lists in-frame clones only, not all of them. In the table there are 85,000 to 130,000 clones, approximately 68% of which are singletons. Sequencing was done on a sample of PBMCs. These receptors all come from a woman aged 18-29 years in good health and CMV-seropositive. Each CDR3 is given with its conserved first and last residue.

TRBJ2-7 TRBV5-4 CASSLARGLQDEQYF
TRBJ2-1 TRBV10-3 CAISQQGDEQFF
TRBJ2-6 TRBV5-1 CASSAGTGTGANVLTF
TRBJ2-1 TRBV5-1 CASSLVSVSYNEQFF
TRBJ2-7 TRBV5-1 CASSSTRTGGEQYF
TRBJ2-5 TRBV4-3 CASSHDSSGIGRETQYF
TRBJ2-2 TRBV19 CASSIEGGRANHREFF
TRBJ2-2 TRBV4-1 CASSLGELAGVGELFF
TRBJ2-2 TRBV6-5 CASSYSTPWNTGELFF
TRBJ1-4 TRBV2 CATALGGPNEKLFF